The sequence of this T cell receptor (beta chain) was determined in a study of T cell changes during pregnancy in multiple sclerosis. Profiled with immunoSEQ multiplex PCR; TCRdb holds only in-frame clones, not every one. The sample contains fewer than 140,000 clones, approximately 90% of which appear only once. Germline V gene sequence: CDR1 SNHLY, CDR2 FYNNEI. CDR3 length: 13 amino acids. Deletions cut 6 bases from V and 0 bases from J, with 8 bases between. Source: peripheral blood, taken after pregnancy. This TCR came from a female donor with multiple sclerosis, enrolled in a pregnancy study. The chain is built from TRBV2 and TRBJ1-1; the D is unclear. The CDR3 is CASRRALNTEAFF. The CDR3, as DNA: TGTGCCAGCAGAAGAGCGCTGAACACTGAAGCTTTCTTT.